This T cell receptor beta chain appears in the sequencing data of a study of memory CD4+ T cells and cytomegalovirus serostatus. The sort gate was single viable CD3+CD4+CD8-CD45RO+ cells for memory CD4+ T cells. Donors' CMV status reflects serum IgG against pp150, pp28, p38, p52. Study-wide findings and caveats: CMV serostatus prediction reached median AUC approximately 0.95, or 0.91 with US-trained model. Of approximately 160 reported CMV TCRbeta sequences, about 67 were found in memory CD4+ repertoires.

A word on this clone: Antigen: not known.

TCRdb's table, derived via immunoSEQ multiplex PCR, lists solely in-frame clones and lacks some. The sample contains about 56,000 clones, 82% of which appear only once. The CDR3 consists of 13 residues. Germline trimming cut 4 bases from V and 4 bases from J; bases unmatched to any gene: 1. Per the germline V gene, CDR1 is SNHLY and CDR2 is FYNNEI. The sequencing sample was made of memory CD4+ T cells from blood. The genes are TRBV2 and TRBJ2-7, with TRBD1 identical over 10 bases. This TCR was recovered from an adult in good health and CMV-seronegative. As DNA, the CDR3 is TGTGCCAGCAGTGGGACAGGGGGGTACGAGCAGTACTTC. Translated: CASSGTGGYEQYF.